Detailed here is one T cell receptor (beta chain). What it binds is unknown. This sample is drawn from a study of T cells and Merkel cell carcinoma outcomes. Study-level points and caveats: Reportedly, T-cell repertoire with density predicts Merkel cell carcinoma outcomes.

The table came from immunoSEQ multiplex PCR; TCRdb's copy has only in-frame clones and leaves some out. The sample includes 15,000 to 18,000 clones, 87% of them seen just once. The CDR3 loop spans 17 amino acids. J lost 0 bases, V lost 3 bases, and 7 bases had no gene match. In germline, CDR1 is SGHKS, CDR2 YYEKEE (reference sequence). The source is a human donor with Merkel cell carcinoma. The V call is TRBV5-5, the J call TRBJ2-1, with TRBD1 matching 9 bases. The sequenced material came from tumor tissue from Merkel cell carcinoma. Here the CDR3 reads CASSSSLTGGSYNEQFF. CDR3 DNA sequence: TGTGCCAGCAGCTCCAGTTTGACAGGGGGCTCCTACAATGAGCAGTTCTTC.